This T cell receptor (beta chain) originates from a study of cytomegalovirus exposure and HLA in healthy donors. At the level of the study: An early release of data contained approximately 80 million unique TCRs, which came from HLA-typed donors. Study-level results: Among the most significant clusters, several appeared linked to common viral pathogens in a later analysis.

This cohort consisted of healthy bone marrow donors. The primer mix had 60 Vbeta and 13 Jbeta primers. The data were produced by immunoSEQ multiplex PCR, yet TCRdb's version contains in-frame clones alone and is incomplete. This table has 74,000 or so clones, less than 80% appearing once. For this clone: Its matching antigen is unknown.

Germline V gene data show CDR1 as SGHDT and CDR2 as YYEEEE. The CDR3 contains 14 residues. The germline V and J ends were trimmed by 0 bases and 7 bases, with 11 bases remaining between them. Sequenced input: PBMCs. V and J are TRBV5-6 and TRBJ1-3; no firm D call. The TCR originated in a woman in her 40s in good health and CMV-seronegative. The CDR3 DNA reads TGTGCCAGCAGCTTGGTGGGGAGAGCGAACACCATATATTTT. It yields the protein CASSLVGRANTIYF.